This T cell receptor (beta chain) stems from a study of T cells in women clearing cervical HPV infection. Overall study: For cases, blood was sampled a median around 150 days after lesion detection, interquartile range 90 to 200 days.

As for this clone: Its antigen is still unknown. The read stops 3 residues short of the end of the CDR3; the missing end is completed from the germline J gene.

Overall study results and limits: CIN3+ cases had significantly higher TCR richness than controls; evenness did not differ.

V was pared by 4 bases and J by 4 bases, with 10 bases between. CDR1 and CDR2 (germline): GTSNPN, SVGIG (reference sequence). CDR3 length: 12 amino acids. Profiling relied on immunoSEQ multiplex PCR, and the TCRdb table lists in-frame clones only, not all of them. This table holds approximately 49,000 clones. The chain recombines TRBV30 with TRBJ2-5; D gene ambiguous. The TCR comes from a woman between 18 and 75 years old with a cervical HPV16 infection that either progressed to CIN3+ or cleared (not recorded which). Sequencing used blood buffy coat. CDR3 bases read: TGTGCCTGGATAGTCACCCCAGAGACC. Amino acids: CAWIVTPET. From start to end, the CDR3 is CAWIVTPETQYF. Combining the CDR3 with reference TRBV30 and TRBJ2-5 gives the whole variable domain SQTIHQWPATLVQPVGSPLSLECTVEGTSNPNLYWYRQAAGRGLQLLFYSVGIGQISSEVPQNLSASRPQDRQFILSSKKLLLSDSGFYLCAWIVTPETQYFGPGTRLLVL.